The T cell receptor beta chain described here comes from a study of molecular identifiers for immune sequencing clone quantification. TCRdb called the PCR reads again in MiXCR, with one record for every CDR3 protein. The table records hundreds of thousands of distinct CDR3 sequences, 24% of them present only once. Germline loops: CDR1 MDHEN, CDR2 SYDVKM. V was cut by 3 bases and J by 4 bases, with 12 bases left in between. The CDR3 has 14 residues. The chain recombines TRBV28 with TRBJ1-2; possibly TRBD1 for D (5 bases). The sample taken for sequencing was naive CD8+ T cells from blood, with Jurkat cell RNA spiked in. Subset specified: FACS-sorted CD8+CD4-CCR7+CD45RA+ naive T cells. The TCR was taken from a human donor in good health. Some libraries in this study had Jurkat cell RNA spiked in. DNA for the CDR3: TGTGCCAGCAGTTTGGGGCAAGCGTCCTATGGCTACACCTTC. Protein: CASSLGQASYGYTF.